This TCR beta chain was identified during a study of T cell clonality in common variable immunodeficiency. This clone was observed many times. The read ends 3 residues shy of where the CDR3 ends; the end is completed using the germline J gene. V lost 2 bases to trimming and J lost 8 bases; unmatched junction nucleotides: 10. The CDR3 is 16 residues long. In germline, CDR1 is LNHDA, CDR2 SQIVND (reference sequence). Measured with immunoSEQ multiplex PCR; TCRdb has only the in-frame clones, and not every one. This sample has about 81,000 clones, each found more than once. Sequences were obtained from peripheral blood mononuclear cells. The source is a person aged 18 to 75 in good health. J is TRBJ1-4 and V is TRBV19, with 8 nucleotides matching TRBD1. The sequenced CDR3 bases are TGTGCCAGTAGTATAAAAGAAGGGACAGGCGACGAAAAA. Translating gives CASSIKEGTGDEK. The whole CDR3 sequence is CASSIKEGTGDEKLFF.